Below, 26 T cell receptor beta chains from the same sample are listed, as sequenced in a study of molecular identifiers for immune sequencing clone quantification. TCRdb recomputed calls from the PCR reads with MiXCR, one row per CDR3 protein. The table includes some 59,000 distinct CDR3 sequences, under 30% detected once. Sample: naive CD8+ T cells from blood, with Jurkat cell RNA spiked in. This sample's subset: FACS-sorted CD8+CD4-CCR7+CD45RA+ naive T cells. These receptors originate from a human donor in good health. Some libraries in this study had Jurkat cell RNA spiked in.

The table lists this clonotype with many counts. One end of the junction is discordant with germline, which a read error may explain. This chain connects TRBV5-4 to TRBJ2-3; 9 bases are shared with TRBD1. Germline CDR1 and CDR2: SGHNT and YYREEE (reference sequence). This CDR3 region has 12 residues. The CDR3 is CASSSAGTGPDF. The CDR3 DNA reads as TGTGCCAGCAGCTCGGCCGGGACAGGGCCGGATTTT.

This clonotype was counted ten times or more. The chain has TRBV11-2 and TRBJ2-7, with D tentatively TRBD2 (5 bases). CDR3 size: 13 residues. Germline loops: CDR1 SGHAT, CDR2 FQNNGV. The V end lost 4 bases, the J end lost 1 base, and 8 bases lay between the germline ends. The CDR3 DNA follows: TGTGCCAGCAGCTCGGTAGCGTCCTACGAGCAGTACTTC. This sequence encodes CASSSVASYEQYF. Full variable domain (remainder filled in from reference TRBV11-2 and TRBJ2-7): EAGVAQSPRYKIIEKRQSVAFWCNPISGHATLYWYQQILGQGPKLLIQFQNNGVVDDSQLPKDRFSAERLKGVDSTLKIQPAKLEDSAVYLCASSSVASYEQYFGPGTRLTVT.

This clonotype was seen just once. This could be a read error, since a much larger clone is one nucleotide away. The gene calls are TRBV7-9 and TRBJ2-1, with TRBD2 as a possible D gene (5 bases). Germline V gives CDR1 SEHNR, CDR2 FQNEAQ (reference sequence). The CDR3 contains 14 residues. CDR3 amino acids: CASSLARVIGEQSF. The DNA for the CDR3 is TGTGCCAGCAGCTTAGCGAGGGTGATCGGGGAGCAGTCCTTC.

Ten or more counts support this clonotype. The chain carries TRBV6-2 or TRBV6-3 and TRBJ2-1, with 7 bases lining up with TRBD2. The germline CDR1 and CDR2 sequences are MNHEY and SVGEGT. This CDR3 has 15 residues. Losses at the gene ends were 2 bases for V and 9 bases for J; bases not matched to a gene: 10. The CDR3 loop reads CASSYTGGLLGEQFF. The CDR3, as DNA: TGTGCCAGCAGTTACACGGGAGGACTCCTGGGTGAGCAGTTCTTC.

With respect to this clonotype: It may be a read error: a sequence one base away is much more abundant. The chain recombines TRBV9 with TRBJ2-3; D is uncertain. This CDR3 spans 12 amino acids. Looked up from germline, CDR1 is SGDLS and CDR2 is YYNGEE. The CDR3 protein is CASSADTDTRYF. Here the CDR3 DNA reads TGTGCCAGCAGCGCAGACACAGATACGCGGTATTTT.

This clonotype was counted ten times or more. CDR3 DNA sequence: TGCGCCAGCAGCCAAGAGACAGCGGACGAGCAGTACTTC. Translation: CASSQETADEQYF. V usage is TRBV4-3 and J usage is TRBJ2-7; D may match TRBD1 or TRBD2 (5 bases each). V lost 0 bases and J 5 bases, leaving 8 bases between the germline ends. CDR3 length equals 13 residues. Germline values: CDR1 LGHNA, CDR2 YSLEER.

Many counts were recorded for this clonotype. This sequence joins TRBV10-3 and TRBJ2-7, with D unclear. V shed 0 bases and J shed 3 bases, with 21 bases lying between them. This CDR3 has 18 amino acids. Per the germline V gene, CDR1 is ENHRY and CDR2 is SYGVKD. The CDR3 here is CAISESGILSDKNYEQYF. Written as DNA, the CDR3 is TGTGCCATCAGTGAGTCAGGAATTTTGTCCGACAAAAACTACGAGCAGTACTTC.

By its share, this clonotype is medium-sized. The V and J genes are TRBV7-9 and TRBJ1-1; no firm D call. V gave up 5 bases and J gave up 6 bases, with 10 bases separating them. Germline lookup yields CDR1 SEHNR and CDR2 FQNEAQ (reference sequence). The CDR3 has 12 amino acids. The CDR3 bases are TGTGCCAGCAGCCCCGGGCTGGCTGAAGCTTTCTTT. Protein: CASSPGLAEAFF. Together with reference TRBV7-9 and TRBJ1-1, the CDR3 gives the full variable domain: DTGVSQNPRHKITKRGQNVTFRCDPISEHNRLYWYRQTLGQGPEFLTYFQNEAQLEKSRLLSDRFSAERPKGSFSTLEIQRTEQGDSAMYLCASSPGLAEAFFGQGTRLTVV.

This clonotype was detected only a few times. The chain combines TRBV7-9 with TRBJ2-3; unclear D gene. This CDR3 region has 16 residues. Germline assignment: CDR1 SEHNR and CDR2 FQNEAQ (reference sequence). Trimming took off 2 bases at V and 0 bases at J, with 12 bases between the two ends. In DNA, the CDR3 is TGTGCCAGCAGCTTATTTGCAGCAGCTAGCACAGATACGCAGTATTTT. The encoded protein is CASSLFAAASTDTQYF.

This clonotype appeared many times. The J gene is TRBJ2-2, the V gene TRBV12-3 or TRBV12-4; tentatively, D is TRBD1 (6 bases). The length of the CDR3 is 14 residues. V was shortened by 8 bases and J by 1 base, with 11 bases between the two germline ends. The CDR3 here is CASCPGENTGELFF. CDR3 DNA: TGTGCCAGCTGTCCAGGGGAGAACACCGGGGAGCTGTTTTTT.

This clonotype was observed a few times. The V and J genes are TRBV10-3 and TRBJ2-1; D call uncertain. The V end lost 2 bases, the J end lost 7 bases, and 6 bases lay between the germline ends. Germline V gene sequence: CDR1 ENHRY, CDR2 SYGVKD. The CDR3 sequence is 12 residues long. The DNA of the CDR3 is TGTGCCATCAGTGAGACGGAGAATGAGCAGTTCTTC. This encodes CAISETENEQFF.

This clonotype was detected only once. A much larger clone lies one base from this, so it may be a read error. The gene calls are TRBV9 and TRBJ2-1, with D perhaps TRBD2 (6 bases). Germline V CDR1 and CDR2: SGDLS, YYNGEE. This CDR3 is built from 14 residues. CDR3 coding DNA: TGTGCCAGCAGCGCGGGACTGTCCTACAATGGGCAGTTCTTC. Translating it yields CASSAGLSYNGQFF.

A remark on this clonotype: A much larger clone lies one base from this, so it may be a read error. The chain recombines TRBV28 with TRBJ2-7; D is ambiguous. Germline V gene sequence: CDR1 MDHEN, CDR2 SYDVKM. Trimming removed 4 bases at V and 2 bases at J, with 6 bases between. This CDR3 comprises 12 residues. CDR3 residues: CASSSNPYEQYF. CDR3 DNA sequence: TGTGCCAGCAGTTCCAATCCCTACGAGCAGTACTTC.

This clonotype appeared many times. The chain is built from TRBV19 and TRBJ1-5, with TRBD1 as a possible D gene (6 bases). Germline CDR1 is LNHDA and CDR2 is SQIVND (reference sequence). Trimming pared 5 bases from V and 6 bases from J, leaving 11 bases between. The CDR3 sequence is 13 residues long. The CDR3 spells CASSFAGVQPQHF. The CDR3 nucleotides are TGTGCCAGTAGTTTCGCAGGGGTTCAGCCCCAGCATTTT.

For this clonotype: Its ends do not fully match the called genes, so a read error is possible. The chain joins TRBV11-2 to TRBJ2-7; 15 nucleotides match TRBD2. The CDR3 is 19 amino acids. Germline lookup yields CDR1 SGHAT and CDR2 FQNNGV. The CDR3 spells CARRPRGGLAGGAAYEQYF. The CDR3 nucleotides read TGTGCCCGCAGACCCCGAGGGGGACTAGCGGGAGGCGCGGCTTACGAGCAGTACTTC.

Remarks on this clonotype: A much larger clone sits a single nucleotide away, making a read error possible. Because the CDR3 is missing its conserved closing phenylalanine or tryptophan, this is likely a read error. The chain is built from TRBV7-9 and TRBJ2-3; weak D call: TRBD2 (5 bases). Trimming removed 1 base at V and 2 bases at J, with 13 bases between. CDR1 is SEHNR and CDR2 is FQNEAQ in the germline V gene (reference sequence). This CDR3 region has 16 residues. CDR3 DNA sequence: TGTGCCAGCAGCTTAGTCGCGGGCGTAGTCACAGATACGCAGTATCTT. Translation gives CASSLVAGVVTDTQYL.

This clonotype has a handful of counts. This sequence joins TRBV20-1 and TRBJ1-2, with 10 nucleotides matching TRBD1. The CDR3 totals 15 residues. The J segment lost 4 bases and the V segment lost 5 bases, leaving 10 bases of the junction unmatched. The V gene's germline CDR1 is DFQATT and CDR2 SNEGSKA (reference sequence). CDR3: CSAAGIGTGAYGYTF. CDR3 sequence (DNA): TGCAGTGCTGCGGGCATAGGGACAGGGGCCTATGGCTACACCTTC.

This clonotype has a count of ten or more. The V gene is TRBV6-1, the J gene TRBJ1-1, with a weak D call TRBD1 (5 bases). Trimming removed 4 bases at V and 5 bases at J, with 14 bases between. This CDR3 contains 14 residues. The germline V gene encodes CDR1 MNHNS and CDR2 SASEGT. DNA of the CDR3: TGTGCCAGCAGTGCCCCGGGGGGGGGGACTGAAGCTTTCTTT. It translates to CASSAPGGGTEAFF.

Comments on this clonotype: This sequence may be a read error, since a much larger clone differs from it by one base. This CDR3 is missing its conserved last phenylalanine or tryptophan, likely due to a read error. This chain connects TRBV28 to TRBJ2-7; 8 bases fit TRBD1. The CDR3 spans 16 residues. Trimming at V came to 7 bases and at J to 3 bases, leaving 14 bases not matched to a gene. Germline V gene lookup returns CDR1 MDHEN and CDR2 SYDVKM. The CDR3 sequence is CASNPRAGTGNYEQYL. CDR3 DNA sequence: TGTGCCAGCAACCCCCGAGCCGGGACAGGCAACTACGAGCAGTACCTC.

This clonotype was seen a handful of times. V and J are TRBV27 and TRBJ2-7; 8 positions match TRBD2. J gave up 2 bases and V 1 base, and 4 bases lay outside the gene matches. The CDR3 has 15 amino acids. Germline V gene lookup returns CDR1 MNHEY and CDR2 SMNVEV (reference sequence). Here the CDR3 reads CASSLYSGTTYEQYF. In nucleotides, the CDR3 is TGTGCCAGCAGTTTATATAGCGGGACAACCTACGAGCAGTACTTC.

This clonotype was recorded at least ten times. This sequence joins TRBV7-2 and TRBJ2-1, with TRBD2 matching over 10 bases. Germline CDR1 SGHTA, CDR2 FQGNSA. Unmatched junction bases numbered 4, after V lost 3 bases and J lost 2 bases. This CDR3 is built from 16 residues. CDR3 in amino acids: CASSFRGLATYNEQFF. The CDR3 DNA is TGTGCCAGCAGCTTTAGGGGACTAGCGACCTACAATGAGCAGTTCTTC.

Regarding this clonotype: A read error may produce the germline difference seen at one junction end. This chain connects TRBV5-1 to TRBJ2-2; a weak D match, TRBD2 (5 bases). The CDR3 runs 16 residues. Germline CDR1 reads SGHRS; CDR2 reads YFSETQ. The CDR3 bases are TGCGCCAGCAGCTTGTGGGCGGGCAGTGGCACCGGGGAGCTGTCTTTT. Residues: CASSLWAGSGTGELSF.

This clonotype was seen many times. The chain couples TRBV7-2 to TRBJ2-5; 9 bases fit TRBD1. CDR1 SGHTA and CDR2 FQGNSA come from the germline V gene. The CDR3 is 17 residues long. The junction had 10 bases not matched to a gene; V was cut back by 1 base and J by 4 bases. The CDR3 reads CASSLGIGRQGGETQYF. The CDR3 DNA reads as TGTGCCAGCAGCTTAGGCATAGGGAGACAGGGGGGAGAGACCCAGTACTTC.

In this sample, this clonotype turned up many times. V is TRBV6-2 or TRBV6-3 and J is TRBJ2-5; TRBD1 might be the D (5 bases). Germline loops: CDR1 MNHEY, CDR2 SVGEGT. The CDR3 has 16 amino acids. The V end was cut by 0 bases, the J end by 0 bases, with 11 bases between. CDR3: CASSYSIKDNQETQYF. As DNA, the CDR3 is TGTGCCAGCAGTTACTCGATCAAGGACAACCAAGAGACCCAGTACTTC.

As to this clonotype: This may arise from a read error, as a much more abundant clone is one base away. This rearrangement joins TRBV4-1 to TRBJ2-5; the D is unclear. The CDR3 spans 13 residues. Germline loops: CDR1 MGHRA, CDR2 YSYEKL. For the CDR3, the DNA is TGCGCCAGCTGCCAAGTTCTAACGGAGACCCAGTACTTC. Its protein product is CASCQVLTETQYF.

With regard to this clonotype: A clone one base away is much larger, so this may be a read error. The chain joins TRBV4-3 to TRBJ2-7, with D perhaps TRBD2 (6 bases). CDR3 length: 15 residues. Per germline, CDR1 LGHNA and CDR2 YSLEER. The CDR3 nucleotides read TGCGCCAGCAGCCAAGATAGGGCGGGGCTCTACGTGCAGTACTTC. It codes for CASSQDRAGLYVQYF.